Described below is a single T cell receptor (beta chain) sequence and its context. This sample is drawn from a study of T cell changes during pregnancy in multiple sclerosis. V was clipped by 6 bases and J by 5 bases; unmatched bases: 8. This CDR3 region has 15 residues. The germline gives CDR1 MNHEY, CDR2 SVGAGI. The data were produced by immunoSEQ multiplex PCR, yet TCRdb's version contains in-frame clones alone and is incomplete. The data hold 20,000 to 25,000 clones, with approximately 86% observed a single time. Material: CD4+ T cells from peripheral blood mononuclear cells, obtained in the first trimester of pregnancy. The chain uses TRBV6-5 and TRBJ1-2, with 11 bases fitting TRBD1. This receptor was identified in a female donor in good health, enrolled as a control in a pregnancy study. The CDR3: CASRSGQGAQYGYTF. The CDR3 coding sequence is TGTGCCAGCAGATCCGGACAGGGGGCTCAATATGGCTACACCTTC.